A few counts support the clone carrying this TCR delta chain. With a far larger clone one base away, a read error is the likely cause. This CDR3 contains 27 residues. V shed 0 bases and J 0 bases; nucleotides not matched to a gene: 33. CDR1 is TSWWSYY and CDR2 is QGS in the germline V gene. TCRdb applied CATT to the RT-PCR reads for clone calling. The data show a few hundred delta-chain clones, with 15% to 20% seen just once and roughly 84% held by the top ten. The data originate from a study of gamma-delta T cells after stem cell transplantation. The chain has TRDV1 and TRDJ1; 11 bases fit TRDD3. This clonotype originated in a human donor. It is not recorded whose cells these are; they may come from a transplant donor. The sequenced sample was gamma-delta T cells. CDR3 loop: CALGELRTVRGFLRIVGDTRDTDKLIF. In DNA, the CDR3 is TGTGCTCTTGGGGAACTAAGGACGGTTCGCGGCTTCCTACGAATTGTGGGGGATACGCGGGACACCGATAAACTCATCTTT.